The 31 T cell receptor beta chains below come from one sample, sequenced in a study of blood T cell repertoires in COVID-19. The assay was immunoSEQ multiplex PCR, and TCRdb's table has in-frame clones only and misses some. The sample has about 200,000 clones; 81% are singletons. What was sequenced was peripheral blood. All receptors derive from a woman aged 80 or older with acute or convalescent COVID-19.

The V and J genes are TRBV19 and TRBJ1-1; weak D call: TRBD1 (5 bases). CDR1 and CDR2 (germline): LNHDA, SQIVND (reference sequence). V lost 6 bases to trimming and J lost 0 bases, with 20 bases between them. This CDR3 is built from 17 residues. The CDR3 bases are TGTGCCAGTAGCCTACTCCCGGAGGGGAAGGTGAACACTGAAGCTTTCTTT. This translates into CASSLLPEGKVNTEAFF.

This sequence joins TRBV28 and TRBJ2-3; TRBD2 agrees at 9 bases. V trimming: 8 bases; J trimming: 4 bases; junction bases outside the gene matches: 7. This CDR3 spans 14 amino acids. Germline lookup yields CDR1 MDHEN and CDR2 SYDVKM. This chain's CDR3 is CASGWRGGSDTQYF. The CDR3 region has the DNA TGTGCCAGCGGTTGGCGGGGGGGTTCAGATACGCAGTATTTT.

This clone was detected once. As DNA, the CDR3 is TGTGCCAGCAGCTTGGACAGGGGAGGAAACACCATATATTTT. Translating gives CASSLDRGGNTIYF. V gene TRBV5-8 combines with J gene TRBJ1-3; TRBD1 agrees at 7 bases. Germline trimming cut 0 bases from V and 4 bases from J; bases unmatched to any gene: 1. This CDR3 has 14 amino acids. Per the germline V gene, CDR1 is SGHTS and CDR2 is YDEGEE.

In this sample, this clone turned up a few times. J is TRBJ2-3 and V is TRBV10-3; 7 positions agree with TRBD1. The germline gives CDR1 ENHRY, CDR2 SYGVKD. The CDR3 contains 13 residues. V lost 11 bases and J lost 1; bases outside the gene matches: 6. The CDR3 here is CASRGNGTDTQYF. In DNA, the CDR3 is TGTGCCTCCAGGGGGAATGGCACAGATACGCAGTATTTT.

V is TRBV4-1 and J is TRBJ1-2, with TRBD1 identical over 8 bases. CDR1 is MGHRA and CDR2 is YSYEKL in the germline V gene. The length of the CDR3 is 14 residues. The trim removed 4 bases at V and 2 bases at J, leaving 3 bases unmatched. CDR3 sequence reads: CASSPRTGNYGYTF. Written as DNA, the CDR3 is TGCGCCAGCAGCCCCCGGACAGGGAACTATGGCTACACCTTC.

V gene TRBV3-1 (or the pseudogene TRBV3-2) combines with J gene TRBJ2-3; no clear D gene. The CDR3 sequence is 12 residues long. V was cut by 6 bases and J by 6 bases, with 10 bases left in between. The V gene's germline CDR1 is LGHDT and CDR2 YNNKEL (reference sequence). CDR3: CASRLAGDTQYF. DNA of the CDR3: TGTGCCAGCAGATTAGCTGGGGATACGCAGTATTTT.

This rearrangement joins TRBV11-2 to TRBJ1-1, with D unclear. V lost 0 bases to trimming and J lost 1 base, with 3 bases between them. Germline V CDR1 and CDR2: SGHAT, FQNNGV. The CDR3 totals 13 residues. The CDR3 region is CASSLDQNTEAFF. CDR3 sequence (DNA): TGTGCCAGCAGCTTAGATCAGAACACTGAAGCTTTCTTT.

This clone showed up just once. The CDR3 DNA reads TGCAGCGTTGGCAGGGTACCGAACACTGAAGCTTTCTTT. It encodes CSVGRVPNTEAFF. V gene TRBV29-1 combines with J gene TRBJ1-1; D might be TRBD1 (5 bases). The CDR3 spans 13 residues. Germline CDR1 reads SQVTM; CDR2 reads ANQGSEA. V was clipped by 4 bases and J by 1 base, with 10 bases between them.

V gene TRBV3-1 (or the pseudogene TRBV3-2) combines with J gene TRBJ1-2; 8 nucleotides align to TRBD1. Per germline, CDR1 LGHDT and CDR2 YNNKEL (reference sequence). J gave up 6 bases and V 4 bases, and 10 bases lay outside the gene matches. The CDR3 is 15 amino acids. CDR3 region: CASSPRTGTGDGYTF. In DNA form, the CDR3 reads TGTGCCAGCAGCCCCCGGACAGGGACGGGTGATGGCTACACCTTC.

CDR3 loop: CASSVDMSVNEQFF. The CDR3 bases are TGTGCCAGCAGCGTAGATATGAGTGTAAATGAGCAGTTCTTC. V is TRBV9 and J is TRBJ2-1; D remains unclear. The V and J ends lost 0 bases and 7 bases respectively, with 11 bases between them. The CDR3 extends over 14 amino acids. Germline CDR1 reads SGDLS; CDR2 reads YYNGEE. The full variable domain, rest sourced from reference TRBV9 and TRBJ2-1, is DSGVTQTPKHLITATGQRVTLRCSPRSGDLSVYWYQQSLDQGLQFLIQYYNGEERAKGNILERFSAQQFPDLHSELNLSSLELGDSALYFCASSVDMSVNEQFFGPGTRLTVL.

The chain has TRBV10-3 and TRBJ2-1; D might be TRBD1 (6 bases). The CDR3 has 13 residues. The germline CDR1 and CDR2 sequences are ENHRY and SYGVKD. V lost 10 bases to trimming and J lost 15 bases, with 25 bases between them. The chain's CDR3 is CATMIPGTSGPFF. The CDR3, as DNA: TGTGCCACCATGATACCCGGGACAAGTGGACCGTTCTTC.

The CDR3 coding sequence is TGCGCCAGCAGCTTGGGGGCGGGAGTACACGTTGATGAGCAGTTCTTC. It translates to CASSLGAGVHVDEQFF. The gene calls are TRBV5-1 and TRBJ2-1, with 7 bases identical to TRBD2. The CDR3 spans 16 residues. The V gene end was trimmed by 0 bases and the J gene end by 8 bases; junction bases not matched to a gene: 11. From germline, CDR1 is SGHRS and CDR2 YFSETQ.

CDR3 nucleotide sequence: TGTGCCAGCAACGGACAGACCGCGGATAATTCACCCCTCCACTTT. Translating it yields CASNGQTADNSPLHF. The chain employs TRBV6-1 and TRBJ1-6; possible D gene TRBD1, 6 bases. This CDR3 spans 15 amino acids. V lost 7 bases to trimming and J lost 5 bases, with 15 bases between them. Germline-derived CDR1 and CDR2 are MNHNS and SASEGT.

This chain connects TRBV5-4 to TRBJ2-5; 14 bases are a match to TRBD2. The ends lost 2 bases at V and 0 bases at J; junction bases unmatched: 6. The CDR3 has 18 residues. The germline gives CDR1 SGHNT, CDR2 YYREEE (reference sequence). DNA of the CDR3: TGTGCCAGCAGCTTCGGGACTAGCGGGGGAGGGTACCAAGAGACCCAGTACTTC. It encodes CASSFGTSGGGYQETQYF. Full variable domain (remainder filled in from reference TRBV5-4 and TRBJ2-5): ETGVTQSPTHLIKTRGQQVTLRCSSQSGHNTVSWYQQALGQGPQFIFQYYREEENGRGNFPPRFSGLQFPNYSSELNVNALELDDSALYLCASSFGTSGGGYQETQYFGPGTRLLVL.

The V and J genes are TRBV6-2 or TRBV6-3 and TRBJ2-1; 14 nucleotides agree with TRBD2. V shed 7 bases and J 8 bases; nucleotides not matched to a gene: 7. This CDR3 is built from 15 residues. Germline assignment: CDR1 MNHEY and CDR2 SVGEGT. The CDR3 DNA is TGTGCCAGCACCCCCGCGGGACTAGCGGGGGATGAGCAGTTCTTC. It translates to CASTPAGLAGDEQFF.

The chain has TRBV29-1 and TRBJ2-3; 9 nucleotides align to TRBD2. V lost 4 bases to trimming and J lost 2 bases; unmatched junction nucleotides: 7. CDR1 and CDR2 (germline): SQVTM, ANQGSEA. This CDR3 comprises 15 residues. The CDR3 bases are TGCAGCGTTGTCCGTAGCGGGGGAGCCACAGATACGCAGTATTTT. Encoded protein: CSVVRSGGATDTQYF.

This clone was detected only once. Written as DNA, the CDR3 is TGTGCCAGCAGCCTTACAACAGGGGTTAGATCCTACGAGCAGTACTTC. Translating gives CASSLTTGVRSYEQYF. The chain uses TRBV11-2 and TRBJ2-7, with TRBD1 matching over 7 bases. From germline, CDR1 is SGHAT and CDR2 FQNNGV. The CDR3 extends over 16 amino acids. The ends lost 5 bases at V and 1 base at J; junction bases unmatched: 11. The full variable domain, its missing parts supplied by reference TRBV11-2 and TRBJ2-7, is EAGVAQSPRYKIIEKRQSVAFWCNPISGHATLYWYQQILGQGPKLLIQFQNNGVVDDSQLPKDRFSAERLKGVDSTLKIQPAKLEDSAVYLCASSLTTGVRSYEQYFGPGTRLTVT.

The CDR3, as DNA: TGCGCCAGCAGCCAAGATGCGAATAACTATGGCTACACCTTC. It specifies CASSQDANNYGYTF. The V gene is TRBV4-1, the J gene TRBJ1-2, with no clear D. Trimming left V 0 bases short and J 1 base short, with 6 bases between. CDR1 and CDR2 from the germline V gene are MGHRA and YSYEKL. CDR3 size: 14 residues.

J is TRBJ2-4 and V is TRBV18, with TRBD1 matching 7 bases. The V gene end was trimmed by 2 bases and the J gene end by 8 bases; junction bases not matched to a gene: 3. The CDR3 is 13 residues long. Per germline, CDR1 KGHSH and CDR2 LQKENI. This CDR3 reads CASSPTGADIQYF. CDR3 DNA: TGTGCCAGCTCACCAACAGGGGCGGACATTCAGTACTTC.

This chain connects TRBV29-1 to TRBJ2-3; 12 bases align to TRBD2. The J segment lost 4 bases and the V segment lost 7 bases, leaving 6 bases of the junction unmatched. CDR1 and CDR2 from the germline V gene are SQVTM and ANQGSEA. The CDR3 covers 14 residues. This chain's CDR3 is CSGATSGSSDTQYF. The CDR3 DNA reads TGCAGCGGAGCGACTAGCGGGAGCTCAGATACGCAGTATTTT.

The chain is built from TRBV28 and TRBJ1-2; the D gene is possibly TRBD1 (5 bases). V shed 6 bases and J shed 3 bases, with 17 bases lying between them. Germline V gene lookup returns CDR1 MDHEN and CDR2 SYDVKM. The CDR3 consists of 15 residues. DNA for the CDR3: TGTGCCAGCAGCTCAACGGGAGGGGCGGACTATGGCTACACCTTC. Its protein is CASSSTGGADYGYTF.

The genes are TRBV14 and TRBJ1-3; 7 bases are a match to TRBD1. The germline gives CDR1 SGHDN, CDR2 FVKESK. The CDR3 sequence is 19 residues long. V was clipped by 4 bases and J by 3 bases; unmatched bases: 18. CDR3 region: CASSPIIERHRGVGNTIYF. In DNA form, the CDR3 reads TGTGCCAGCAGCCCAATAATTGAACGCCACAGGGGCGTTGGAAACACCATATATTTT.

The table lists this clone with a count of one. The chain has TRBV10-3 and TRBJ2-1; 7 bases are a match to TRBD2. The CDR3 has 15 amino acids. J was trimmed by 7 bases and V by 0 bases; bases with no gene match: 6. CDR1 ENHRY and CDR2 SYGVKD come from the germline V gene. As DNA, the CDR3 is TGTGCCATCAGTGAGTCTGGTCATAGCGGGAATGAGCAGTTCTTC. Amino acid sequence: CAISESGHSGNEQFF.

This sequence joins TRBV7-2 and TRBJ2-1; the match to TRBD1 covers 7 bases. V lost 4 bases and J lost 8; bases outside the gene matches: 11. Germline CDR1 reads SGHTA; CDR2 reads FQGNSA. The CDR3 has 15 amino acids. Here the CDR3 reads CASSSYRQGQHEQFF. DNA for the CDR3: TGTGCCAGCAGCTCCTATAGACAGGGTCAGCATGAGCAGTTCTTC.

The J gene is TRBJ2-7, the V gene TRBV5-4, with D possibly matching TRBD1 (5 bases). CDR1 is SGHNT and CDR2 is YYREEE in the germline V gene (reference sequence). V dropped 4 bases and J dropped 11 bases, with 16 bases sitting between them. The CDR3 runs 12 residues. Here the CDR3 DNA reads TGTGCCAGCAGCCCGGTGGAAGGGGATGAGTACTTC. This translates into CASSPVEGDEYF.

The chain recombines TRBV2 with TRBJ2-2; perhaps TRBD1 as D (8 bases). Germline values: CDR1 SNHLY, CDR2 FYNNEI. V was cut by 8 bases and J by 9 bases, with 16 bases left in between. This CDR3 has 13 amino acids. The CDR3 region has the DNA TGTGCCAGCTCCGACAGGGGAGGGAGGGAGCTGTTTTTT. This codes for CASSDRGGRELFF.

In its sample, this clone was seen many times. The CDR3 region is CASSQGRLGRQGTGELFF. The CDR3 DNA reads TGCGCCAGCAGCCAAGGGCGGCTCGGACGCCAGGGCACCGGGGAGCTGTTTTTT. The rearrangement uses TRBV4-1 and TRBJ2-2; D may be TRBD1 (5 bases). CDR1 MGHRA and CDR2 YSYEKL come from the germline V gene. The CDR3 length is 18 residues. V gave up 1 base and J gave up 4 bases, with 19 bases separating them.

The rearrangement links TRBV6-6 to TRBJ1-4, with TRBD1 identical over 7 bases. J lost 3 bases, V lost 5 bases, and 6 bases had no gene match. The germline V gene encodes CDR1 MNHNY and CDR2 SVGAGI (reference sequence). The length of the CDR3 is 15 residues. The CDR3 reads CASSRSGTANEKLFF. In nucleotides, the CDR3 is TGTGCCAGCAGTCGATCCGGGACAGCTAATGAAAAACTGTTTTTT.

The chain has TRBV28 and TRBJ2-1; 8 bases align to TRBD2. The germline V gene has CDR1 MDHEN and CDR2 SYDVKM. V lost 4 bases to trimming and J lost 16 bases; unmatched junction nucleotides: 6. This CDR3 is built from 11 residues. The CDR3 sequence: CASSSPGTRFF. The CDR3 nucleotides are TGTGCCAGCAGTTCACCCGGGACTAGATTCTTC.

This clone has a handful of counts. The chain carries TRBV2 and TRBJ1-2; a possible D gene is TRBD1 (6 bases). V dropped 6 bases and J dropped 8 bases, with 19 bases sitting between them. CDR1 is SNHLY and CDR2 is FYNNEI in the germline V gene. The CDR3 runs 14 residues. This CDR3 is CASSLTGIVGGYTF. The CDR3 DNA follows: TGTGCCAGCAGCCTAACAGGGATTGTGGGAGGCTACACCTTC.

This CDR3 reads CSVEDQVPRGGRNEQFF. As DNA, the CDR3 is TGCAGCGTTGAAGATCAGGTCCCCCGGGGAGGAAGAAATGAGCAGTTCTTC. This rearrangement joins TRBV29-1 to TRBJ2-1; D perhaps matches TRBD2 (6 bases). The germline CDR1 and CDR2 sequences are SQVTM and ANQGSEA. This CDR3 comprises 17 residues. V gave up 0 bases and J gave up 7 bases, with 22 bases separating them.